A single sample is the source of the 10 T cell receptor beta chains below, sequenced in a study of blood T cell repertoires in COVID-19. Measured with immunoSEQ multiplex PCR; TCRdb has only the in-frame clones, and not every one. The repertoire holds roughly 140,000 clones, with 80% as singletons. Sequences were obtained from peripheral blood. The receptor source for this set is a man aged 60-69 years with active or convalescent COVID-19.

This clone was seen once. This chain connects TRBV4-3 to TRBJ1-6; 7 nucleotides agree with TRBD1. The length of the CDR3 is 18 residues. V was clipped by 2 bases and J by 0 bases; unmatched bases: 7. CDR1 is LGHNA, CDR2 YSLEER, per germline. This chain's CDR3 is CASSQTQQGSSYNSPLHF. The CDR3 nucleotides read TGCGCCAGCAGCCAAACCCAACAGGGGAGCTCCTATAATTCACCCCTCCACTTT.

The V gene is TRBV28, the J gene TRBJ1-1, with D perhaps matching TRBD1 (6 bases). Trimming left V 3 bases short and J 1 base short, with 15 bases between. The CDR3 contains 16 residues. The germline CDR1 and CDR2 sequences are MDHEN and SYDVKM. CDR3: CASSFGGAQGNTEAFF. CDR3 coding DNA: TGTGCCAGCAGTTTTGGGGGGGCTCAGGGGAACACTGAAGCTTTCTTT. The full variable domain, rest sourced from reference TRBV28 and TRBJ1-1, is DVKVTQSSRYLVKRTGEKVFLECVQDMDHENMFWYRQDPGLGLRLIYFSYDVKMKEKGDIPEGYSVSREKKERFSLILESASTNQTSMYLCASSFGGAQGNTEAFFGQGTRLTVV.

The chain uses TRBV4-2 and TRBJ2-1; D gene ambiguous. The CDR3 is made up of 13 amino acids. V dropped 2 bases and J dropped 9 bases, with 11 bases sitting between them. Germline V gene lookup returns CDR1 LGHNA and CDR2 YNFKEQ. This CDR3 reads CASSQPRLSEQFF. CDR3 nucleotide sequence: TGTGCCAGCAGCCAACCCAGACTTTCTGAGCAGTTCTTC.

V is TRBV6-1 and J is TRBJ1-5; D remains ambiguous. The CDR3 contains 17 residues. Germline loops: CDR1 MNHNS, CDR2 SASEGT. V lost 4 bases to trimming and J lost 2 bases, with 18 bases between them. CDR3 sequence: CASSGHVGRGRNQPQHF. The CDR3 DNA sequence: TGTGCCAGCAGTGGTCATGTAGGACGCGGGCGCAATCAGCCCCAGCATTTT.

This chain connects TRBV29-1 to TRBJ2-5; TRBD2 matches 8 bases. Germline loops: CDR1 SQVTM, CDR2 ANQGSEA. V lost 7 bases to trimming and J lost 4 bases; unmatched junction nucleotides: 14. CDR3 size: 15 residues. CDR3 sequence (DNA): TGCAGCGGATTTGCTAGCGGGCGGGGGGCAGAGACCCAGTACTTC. Translation: CSGFASGRGAETQYF.

The V gene is TRBV6-4, the J gene TRBJ2-7, with 8 bases matching TRBD2. J lost 3 bases, V lost 8 bases, and 9 bases had no gene match. Germline values: CDR1 MRHNA, CDR2 SNTAGT. This CDR3 has 14 amino acids. CDR3 residues: CASFRGGPYYEQYF. The DNA for the CDR3 is TGTGCCAGCTTCCGGGGGGGGCCCTACTACGAGCAGTACTTC.

The J gene is TRBJ1-5, the V gene TRBV5-1, with D possibly matching TRBD1 (6 bases). Per the germline V gene, CDR1 is SGHRS and CDR2 is YFSETQ. Deletions cut 1 base from V and 5 bases from J, with 10 bases between. The CDR3 totals 14 residues. CDR3 loop: CASSLSGADQPQHF. The CDR3 DNA follows: TGCGCCAGCAGCTTGTCAGGGGCCGATCAGCCCCAGCATTTT.

Only one count was recorded for this clone. The chain has TRBV4-1 and TRBJ2-2; D gene ambiguous. Trimming shortened V by 3 bases and J by 1 base, and 6 bases separated the two germline ends. This CDR3 has 14 residues. Germline V gives CDR1 MGHRA, CDR2 YSYEKL. For the CDR3, the DNA is TGCGCCAGCAGCCAGGGCCTGAACACCGGGGAGCTGTTTTTT. Translating it yields CASSQGLNTGELFF.

The J gene is TRBJ2-1, the V gene TRBV6-5; 11 bases are shared with TRBD2. This CDR3 is built from 15 residues. The V and J ends lost 7 bases and 5 bases, in that order; junction bases with no gene match: 7. From germline, CDR1 is MNHEY and CDR2 SVGAGI. The CDR3 here is CASIAGGILNNEQFF. CDR3 in DNA: TGTGCCAGCATAGCGGGAGGGATTTTGAACAATGAGCAGTTCTTC.

This clone was detected a few times. The chain uses TRBV18 and TRBJ1-3; a possible D gene is TRBD1 (6 bases). Germline V lookup: CDR1 KGHSH, CDR2 LQKENI. CDR3 length: 16 amino acids. The V gene lost 3 bases and the J gene lost 0 bases, with 12 bases spanning the gap. The CDR3 coding sequence is TGTGCCAGCTCACCGGACAGCTCTGACTCTGGAAACACCATATATTTT. It specifies CASSPDSSDSGNTIYF.